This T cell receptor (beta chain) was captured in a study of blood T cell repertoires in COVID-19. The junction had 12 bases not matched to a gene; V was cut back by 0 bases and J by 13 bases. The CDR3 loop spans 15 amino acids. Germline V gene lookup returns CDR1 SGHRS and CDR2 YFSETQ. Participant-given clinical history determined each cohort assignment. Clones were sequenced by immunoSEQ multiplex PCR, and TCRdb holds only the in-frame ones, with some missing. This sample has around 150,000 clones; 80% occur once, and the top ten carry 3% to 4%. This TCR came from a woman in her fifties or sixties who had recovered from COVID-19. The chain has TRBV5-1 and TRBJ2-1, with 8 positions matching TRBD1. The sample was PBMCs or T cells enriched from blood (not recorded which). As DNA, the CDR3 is TGCGCCAGCAGCTTGGAGACAGGGGATGTGTGGGGCCAGTTCTTC. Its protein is CASSLETGDVWGQFF.